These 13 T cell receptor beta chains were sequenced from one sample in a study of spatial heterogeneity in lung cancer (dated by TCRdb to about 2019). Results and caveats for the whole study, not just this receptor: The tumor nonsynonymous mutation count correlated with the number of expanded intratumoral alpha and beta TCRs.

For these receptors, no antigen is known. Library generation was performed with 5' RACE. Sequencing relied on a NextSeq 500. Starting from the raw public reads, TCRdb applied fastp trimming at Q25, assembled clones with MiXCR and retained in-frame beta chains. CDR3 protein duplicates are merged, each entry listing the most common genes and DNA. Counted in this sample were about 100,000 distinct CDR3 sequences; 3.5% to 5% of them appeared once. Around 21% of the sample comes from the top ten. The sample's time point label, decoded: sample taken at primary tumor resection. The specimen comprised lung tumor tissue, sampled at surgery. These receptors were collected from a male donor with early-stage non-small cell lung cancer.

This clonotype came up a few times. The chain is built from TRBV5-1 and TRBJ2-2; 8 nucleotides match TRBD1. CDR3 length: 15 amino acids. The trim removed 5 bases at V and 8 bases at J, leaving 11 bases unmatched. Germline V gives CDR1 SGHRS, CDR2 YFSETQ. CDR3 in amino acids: CASRFLDRDAGELFF. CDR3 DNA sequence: TGCGCCAGCAGATTCTTGGACAGGGACGCTGGGGAGCTGTTTTTT.

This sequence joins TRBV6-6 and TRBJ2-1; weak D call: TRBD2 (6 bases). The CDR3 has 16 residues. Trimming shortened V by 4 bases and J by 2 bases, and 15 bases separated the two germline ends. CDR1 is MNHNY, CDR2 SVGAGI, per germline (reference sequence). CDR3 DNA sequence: TGTGCCAGCAGTTTACTCGGGGGAGCAACCTACAATGAGCAGTTCTTC. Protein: CASSLLGGATYNEQFF.

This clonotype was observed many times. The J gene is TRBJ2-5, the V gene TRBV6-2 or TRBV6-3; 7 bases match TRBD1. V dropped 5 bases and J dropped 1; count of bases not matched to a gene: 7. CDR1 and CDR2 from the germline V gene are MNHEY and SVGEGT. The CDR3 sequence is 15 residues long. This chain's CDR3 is CASSSRGQTQETQYF. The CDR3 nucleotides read TGTGCCAGCAGTAGCCGGGGACAGACCCAAGAGACCCAGTACTTC.

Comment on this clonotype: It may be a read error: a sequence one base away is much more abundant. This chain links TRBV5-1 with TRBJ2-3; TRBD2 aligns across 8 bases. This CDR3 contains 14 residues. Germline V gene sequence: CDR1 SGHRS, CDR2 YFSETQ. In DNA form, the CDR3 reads TGCGCCTGCAGCCCGGGACTAGGGCCAGATACGCAGTATTTT. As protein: CACSPGLGPDTQYF.

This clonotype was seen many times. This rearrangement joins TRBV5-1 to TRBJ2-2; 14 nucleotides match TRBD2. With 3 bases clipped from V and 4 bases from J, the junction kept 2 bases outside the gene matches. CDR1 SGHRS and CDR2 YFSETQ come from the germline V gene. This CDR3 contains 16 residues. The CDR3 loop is CASSSGLAGGTGELFF. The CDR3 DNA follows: TGCGCCAGCAGCTCCGGACTAGCGGGAGGCACCGGGGAGCTGTTTTTT. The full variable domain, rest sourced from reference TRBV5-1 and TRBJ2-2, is KAGVTQTPRYLIKTRGQQVTLSCSPISGHRSVSWYQQTPGQGLQFLFEYFSETQRNKGNFPGRFSGRQFSNSRSEMNVSTLELGDSALYLCASSSGLAGGTGELFFGEGSRLTVL.

The CDR3 here is CASRRDSNYGYTF. The CDR3 DNA sequence: TGTGCCAGCAGGAGAGACAGTAACTATGGCTACACCTTC. The genes are TRBV6-5 and TRBJ1-2, with a possible D match to TRBD1 (5 bases). Trimming pared 6 bases from V and 1 base from J, leaving 9 bases between. The length of the CDR3 is 13 residues. Germline V CDR1 and CDR2: MNHEY, SVGAGI.

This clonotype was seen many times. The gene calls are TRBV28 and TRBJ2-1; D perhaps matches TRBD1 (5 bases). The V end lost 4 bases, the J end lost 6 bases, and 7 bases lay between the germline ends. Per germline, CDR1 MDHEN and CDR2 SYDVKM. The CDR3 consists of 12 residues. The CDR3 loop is CASSYQGNEQFF. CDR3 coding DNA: TGTGCCAGCAGTTACCAGGGCAATGAGCAGTTCTTC.

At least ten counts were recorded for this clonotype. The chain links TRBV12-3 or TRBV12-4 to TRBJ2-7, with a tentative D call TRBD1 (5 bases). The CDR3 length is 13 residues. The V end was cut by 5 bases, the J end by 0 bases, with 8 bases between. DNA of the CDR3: TGTGCCAGCAGTCTACAGGCCTCCTACGAGCAGTACTTC. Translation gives CASSLQASYEQYF.

The CDR3 region has the DNA TGTGCCAGCAGCATACAGGGTGGTGAAAAACTGTTTTTT. Translated, it gives CASSIQGGEKLFF. The chain combines TRBV3-1 with TRBJ1-4; a weak D match, TRBD1 (6 bases). The germline CDR1 and CDR2 sequences are LGHDT and YNNKEL (reference sequence). V was shortened by 5 bases and J by 7 bases, with 11 bases between the two germline ends. The CDR3 consists of 13 residues.

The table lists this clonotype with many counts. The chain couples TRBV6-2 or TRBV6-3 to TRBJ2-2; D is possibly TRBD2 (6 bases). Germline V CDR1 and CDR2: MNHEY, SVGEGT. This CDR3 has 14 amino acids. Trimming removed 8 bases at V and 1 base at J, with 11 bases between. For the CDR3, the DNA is TGTGCCAGCGGGCGGGGAATGAACACCGGGGAGCTGTTTTTT. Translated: CASGRGMNTGELFF.

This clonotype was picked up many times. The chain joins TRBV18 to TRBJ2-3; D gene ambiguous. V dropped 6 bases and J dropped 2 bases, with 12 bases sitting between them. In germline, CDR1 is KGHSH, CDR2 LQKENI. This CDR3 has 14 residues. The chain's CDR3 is CASSRAGTTDTQYF. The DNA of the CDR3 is TGTGCCAGCTCGCGTGCCGGAACCACAGATACGCAGTATTTT. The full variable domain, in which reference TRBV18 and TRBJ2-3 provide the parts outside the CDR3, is NAGVMQNPRHLVRRRGQEARLRCSPMKGHSHVYWYRQLPEEGLKFMVYLQKENIIDESGMPKERFSAEFPKEGPSILRIQQVVRGDSAAYFCASSRAGTTDTQYFGPGTRLTVL.

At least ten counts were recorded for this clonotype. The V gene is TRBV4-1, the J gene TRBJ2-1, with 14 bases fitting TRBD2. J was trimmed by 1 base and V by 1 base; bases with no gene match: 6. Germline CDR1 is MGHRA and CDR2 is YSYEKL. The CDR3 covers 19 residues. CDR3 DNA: TGCGCCAGCAGCCAAGGACTAGCGGGAGGGAGAAGGTCCTACAATGAGCAGTTCTTC. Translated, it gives CASSQGLAGGRRSYNEQFF.

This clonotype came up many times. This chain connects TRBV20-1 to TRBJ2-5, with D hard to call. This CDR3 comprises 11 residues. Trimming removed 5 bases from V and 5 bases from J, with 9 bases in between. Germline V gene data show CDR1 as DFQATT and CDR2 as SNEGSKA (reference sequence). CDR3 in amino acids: CSAGPGETQYF. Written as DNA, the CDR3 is TGCAGTGCTGGCCCGGGTGAGACCCAGTACTTC.